These 27 T cell receptor beta chains originate from one sample sequenced in a study of memory CD8 T cells in hepatitis C reinfection. Assay: immunoSEQ multiplex PCR; the TCRdb copy retains only in-frame clones and omits some. The sample gives 46,000 or so clones, approximately 92% of which show up once; 0.6% to 0.9% is in the top ten. Time point here: late/post reinfection, 12 to 24 weeks after detection. The sorted cells went straight to TCR sequencing with no prior in vitro expansion. Sequencing was performed on naive CD8+ T cells sorted from blood. These receptors all come from a man aged 18 to 29 with hepatitis C virus infection.

This clone was recorded once. The rearrangement links TRBV2 to TRBJ2-4; D call uncertain. Germline CDR1 is SNHLY and CDR2 is FYNNEI. Trimming left V 6 bases short and J 0 bases short, with 6 bases between. This CDR3 is built from 13 residues. The CDR3 is CASRELAKNIQYF. In DNA, the CDR3 is TGTGCCAGCAGAGAGTTAGCCAAAAACATTCAGTACTTC.

The J gene is TRBJ2-2, the V gene TRBV4-3; D gene unclear. The germline CDR1 and CDR2 sequences are LGHNA and YSLEER. Trimming cost V 8 bases and J 0 bases, with 10 bases left between them. The CDR3 totals 14 residues. The CDR3 bases are TGCGCCAGCTCCAGGTCTACGAACACCGGGGAGCTGTTTTTT. Its protein is CASSRSTNTGELFF.

This chain connects TRBV18 to TRBJ2-7; 9 nucleotides match TRBD2. The CDR3 runs 17 residues. After removal of 3 bases from V and 0 bases from J, the junction contained 9 bases not matched to a gene. Germline loops: CDR1 KGHSH, CDR2 LQKENI. CDR3 sequence reads: CASSPQPTSGFSYEQYF. CDR3 DNA sequence: TGTGCCAGCTCACCCCAACCCACTAGCGGGTTCTCCTACGAGCAGTACTTC.

The chain recombines TRBV9 with TRBJ2-3, with 10 bases that match TRBD2. The CDR3 has 19 amino acids. The trim removed 4 bases at V and 0 bases at J, leaving 14 bases unmatched. Germline V lookup: CDR1 SGDLS, CDR2 YYNGEE. CDR3 protein: CASSTNSVGLAVSTDTQYF. Written as DNA, the CDR3 is TGTGCCAGCAGCACCAACTCTGTCGGACTAGCGGTTAGCACAGATACGCAGTATTTT.

The chain has TRBV19 and TRBJ2-1; 8 bases align to TRBD1. Unmatched junction bases numbered 13, after V lost 3 bases and J lost 6 bases. Germline V gene sequence: CDR1 LNHDA, CDR2 SQIVND (reference sequence). This CDR3 contains 17 residues. CDR3 region: CASSIGFWQGAGNEQFF. In DNA form, the CDR3 reads TGTGCCAGTAGTATCGGTTTTTGGCAGGGGGCTGGCAATGAGCAGTTCTTC.

V gene TRBV19 combines with J gene TRBJ2-1; 15 bases map to TRBD2. The junction had 10 bases not matched to a gene; V was cut back by 0 bases and J by 13 bases. The germline gives CDR1 LNHDA, CDR2 SQIVND (reference sequence). The CDR3 extends over 17 amino acids. CDR3: CASSIDLGLAGGPFQFF. The DNA for the CDR3 is TGTGCCAGTAGTATAGATCTCGGACTAGCGGGAGGGCCCTTCCAGTTCTTC.

The table lists this clone with a few counts. The chain recombines TRBV6-1 with TRBJ1-5; no firm D call. The V and J ends lost 8 bases and 0 bases respectively, with 8 bases between them. CDR1 is MNHNS and CDR2 is SASEGT in the germline V gene. The CDR3 sequence is 13 residues long. The CDR3 DNA sequence: TGTGCCAGCGCGACTTATAGCAATCAGCCCCAGCATTTT. Translation gives CASATYSNQPQHF.

The rearrangement links TRBV6-1 to TRBJ1-2; TRBD1 matches 10 bases. Germline V gives CDR1 MNHNS, CDR2 SASEGT. CDR3 length equals 16 residues. The trim removed 4 bases at V and 7 bases at J, leaving 12 bases unmatched. The CDR3 sequence is CASSASTGGLRSGYTF. The CDR3 DNA is TGTGCCAGCAGTGCCTCGACAGGGGGCCTTAGAAGTGGCTACACCTTC.

The chain employs TRBV5-8 and TRBJ1-5; TRBD1 aligns across 7 bases. Germline CDR1 is SGHTS and CDR2 is YDEGEE. CDR3 length equals 16 residues. The junction had 9 bases not matched to a gene; V was cut back by 2 bases and J by 4 bases. The CDR3 DNA follows: TGTGCCAGCAGCTTTTCCGCTGGGACAGTAAATCAGCCCCAGCATTTT. Amino acid sequence: CASSFSAGTVNQPQHF.

The count of this clone is one. This sequence joins TRBV7-9 and TRBJ2-3; TRBD2 matches 12 bases. CDR3 length equals 18 residues. CDR1 is SEHNR, CDR2 FQNEAQ, per germline (reference sequence). V lost 3 bases and J lost 2; bases outside the gene matches: 9. The CDR3, as DNA: TGTGCCAGCAGCTTCAATCTAGCGGGGGGGGATACCACAGATACGCAGTATTTT. Amino acid sequence: CASSFNLAGGDTTDTQYF.

This clone has just a few counts. The chain joins TRBV2 to TRBJ2-2; TRBD1 matches at 9 bases. This CDR3 is 15 amino acids long. Trimming took 7 bases from V and 5 from J; bases not matched to a gene: 8. Per germline, CDR1 SNHLY and CDR2 FYNNEI. The CDR3 DNA reads TGTGCCAGCACCGACGCCGGGACAGGGACCGGGGAGCTGTTTTTT. This sequence encodes CASTDAGTGTGELFF.

V gene TRBV11-1 combines with J gene TRBJ2-5; TRBD1 agrees at 8 bases. Germline trimming cut 3 bases from V and 5 bases from J; bases unmatched to any gene: 5. Germline loops: CDR1 SGHAT, CDR2 FQDESV (reference sequence). The length of the CDR3 is 14 residues. In nucleotides, the CDR3 is TGTGCCAGCAGCTTCGGACAGGGTGAGGAGACCCAGTACTTC. Translation gives CASSFGQGEETQYF.

The J gene is TRBJ2-5, the V gene TRBV28; 8 bases are shared with TRBD1. The CDR3 runs 15 residues. Trimming at V came to 2 bases and at J to 0 bases, leaving 2 bases not matched to a gene. Per germline, CDR1 MDHEN and CDR2 SYDVKM. The CDR3 spells CASSLGTGYQETQYF. Here the CDR3 DNA reads TGTGCCAGCAGTTTAGGGACAGGTTACCAAGAGACCCAGTACTTC. Based on the CDR3 plus reference TRBV28 and TRBJ2-5, the full variable domain is DVKVTQSSRYLVKRTGEKVFLECVQDMDHENMFWYRQDPGLGLRLIYFSYDVKMKEKGDIPEGYSVSREKKERFSLILESASTNQTSMYLCASSLGTGYQETQYFGPGTRLLVL.

The chain links TRBV6-5 to TRBJ2-1; TRBD1 is a possible D gene (5 bases). The CDR3 has 14 amino acids. With 2 bases removed from V and 8 bases from J, the gap between germline ends came to 13 bases. Germline V gene data show CDR1 as MNHEY and CDR2 as SVGAGI. CDR3 nucleotide sequence: TGTGCCAGCAGTTACATCTCGCAGGGCGATGAGCAGTTCTTC. This sequence encodes CASSYISQGDEQFF.

This chain uses TRBV27 with TRBJ2-3; 7 bases line up with TRBD2. Germline V gene data show CDR1 as MNHEY and CDR2 as SMNVEV (reference sequence). V lost 4 bases to trimming and J lost 4 bases; unmatched junction nucleotides: 8. The CDR3 has 15 residues. The CDR3 loop is CASSSWGGEADTQYF. CDR3 nucleotides: TGTGCCAGCAGTTCATGGGGGGGTGAGGCAGATACGCAGTATTTT.

The genes are TRBV19 and TRBJ1-2; D is perhaps TRBD1 (5 bases). Germline V gene data show CDR1 as LNHDA and CDR2 as SQIVND (reference sequence). Trimming pared 0 bases from V and 2 bases from J, leaving 10 bases between. CDR3 length: 15 amino acids. CDR3 amino acids: CASSIEVGPNYGYTF. The CDR3 DNA sequence: TGTGCCAGTAGTATAGAGGTGGGGCCCAACTATGGCTACACCTTC.

The V and J genes are TRBV7-9 and TRBJ2-1; D unclear. CDR1 is SEHNR and CDR2 is FQNEAQ in the germline V gene (reference sequence). The germline V and J ends were trimmed by 7 bases and 2 bases, with 9 bases remaining between them. This CDR3 comprises 13 residues. CDR3 residues: CASTGSTYNEQFF. CDR3 sequence (DNA): TGTGCCAGCACAGGCAGCACCTACAATGAGCAGTTCTTC.

The V and J genes are TRBV11-2 and TRBJ1-2; D remains unclear. V was shortened by 0 bases and J by 8 bases, with 13 bases between the two germline ends. CDR1 is SGHAT and CDR2 is FQNNGV in the germline V gene. The length of the CDR3 is 14 residues. The CDR3 spells CASSLDRSEVGYTF. CDR3 bases: TGTGCCAGCAGCTTAGATCGGTCGGAGGTGGGCTACACCTTC.

The V gene is TRBV11-2, the J gene TRBJ1-4; unclear D gene. Germline V CDR1 and CDR2: SGHAT, FQNNGV. The CDR3 is made up of 16 amino acids. V was clipped by 4 bases and J by 3 bases, with 15 bases between them. CDR3 nucleotide sequence: TGTGCCAGCAGCTCAGGCATGGTTAGTGCTAATGAAAAACTGTTTTTT. This gives the protein CASSSGMVSANEKLFF. The whole variable domain, filled in from reference TRBV11-2 and TRBJ1-4, reads EAGVAQSPRYKIIEKRQSVAFWCNPISGHATLYWYQQILGQGPKLLIQFQNNGVVDDSQLPKDRFSAERLKGVDSTLKIQPAKLEDSAVYLCASSSGMVSANEKLFFGSGTQLSVL.

J is TRBJ1-1 and V is TRBV19; no clear D gene. The CDR3 has 15 amino acids. V lost 1 base and J 4 bases, leaving 13 bases between the germline ends. From germline, CDR1 is LNHDA and CDR2 SQIVND (reference sequence). The CDR3 here is CASSIVGGSGTEAFF. For the CDR3, the DNA is TGTGCCAGTAGTATAGTAGGAGGGTCGGGCACTGAAGCTTTCTTT.

The chain couples TRBV5-8 to TRBJ1-1; possibly TRBD1 for D (5 bases). Trimming removed 5 bases from V and 0 bases from J, with 8 bases in between. This CDR3 has 13 residues. Germline loops: CDR1 SGHTS, CDR2 YDEGEE. The DNA for the CDR3 is TGTGCCAGCAGATGGGGGGTGAACACTGAAGCTTTCTTT. Protein sequence: CASRWGVNTEAFF.

V and J are TRBV27 and TRBJ1-4, with 11 bases that match TRBD1. The CDR3 totals 15 residues. Germline V lookup: CDR1 MNHEY, CDR2 SMNVEV (reference sequence). With V trimmed by 6 bases and J by 5 bases, 5 bases remained unmatched. CDR3 amino acids: CASSGQGAMNEKLFF. The CDR3 DNA is TGTGCCAGCAGCGGACAGGGGGCAATGAATGAAAAACTGTTTTTT.

This chain links TRBV7-2 with TRBJ2-1, with 8 nucleotides matching TRBD1. V was clipped by 1 base and J by 10 bases; unmatched bases: 3. Germline CDR1 is SGHTA and CDR2 is FQGNSA. CDR3 length: 13 residues. CDR3: CASSLEDRVEQFF. The CDR3 DNA is TGTGCCAGCAGCTTAGAGGACAGGGTCGAGCAGTTCTTC. Variable domain in full (rest from reference TRBV7-2 and TRBJ2-1): GAGVSQSPSNKVTEKGKDVELRCDPISGHTALYWYRQSLGQGLEFLIYFQGNSAPDKSGLPSDRFSAERTGGSVSTLTIQRTQQEDSAVYLCASSLEDRVEQFFGPGTRLTVL.

A note on this clone: The germline gene is not matched at one end of the junction; a read error may be the cause. This rearrangement joins TRBV5-6 to TRBJ2-3; 14 positions match TRBD2. CDR1 and CDR2 from the germline V gene are SGHDT and YYEEEE. This CDR3 is built from 16 residues. The CDR3 reads CASSSGTSGGTGTQYF. The CDR3 DNA follows: TGTGCCAGCAGCTCGGGGACTAGCGGGGGCACAGGTACGCAGTATTTT.

The CDR3 DNA sequence: TGTGCCAGCAGCTTCGACAGGGGGGGCACAGATACGCAGTATTTT. Its protein product is CASSFDRGGTDTQYF. This chain links TRBV7-9 with TRBJ2-3; 9 nucleotides align to TRBD1. From germline, CDR1 is SEHNR and CDR2 FQNEAQ (reference sequence). There are 15 residues in the CDR3. The junction had 2 bases not matched to a gene; V was cut back by 3 bases and J by 1 base.

CDR3 DNA: TGTGCCAGCAGTTTCCCTAGCGGGGCCTACGAGCAGTACTTC. Its protein product is CASSFPSGAYEQYF. The rearrangement uses TRBV5-6 and TRBJ2-7, with 9 bases matching TRBD2. V shed 5 bases and J 2 bases; nucleotides not matched to a gene: 5. The CDR3 is 14 amino acids. CDR1 is SGHDT and CDR2 is YYEEEE in the germline V gene.

V usage is TRBV13 and J usage is TRBJ2-7; D is unclear. This CDR3 contains 13 residues. Germline V CDR1 and CDR2: PRHDT, FYEKMQ (reference sequence). Trimming removed 3 bases at V and 0 bases at J, with 6 bases between. The CDR3 nucleotides are TGTGCCAGCAGCTTCGCGGTCTCCTACGAGCAGTACTTC. Translating gives CASSFAVSYEQYF.